Below, 15 T cell receptor beta chains from the same sample are listed, as sequenced in a study of T cell repertoires in cytomegalovirus infection (dated by TCRdb to between 2018 and 2021). The data were produced on an Illumina HiSeq 1500. TCRdb took the public reads, trimmed them with fastp at Q25, ran MiXCR for clone calling and kept in-frame beta chains. Every entry covers one CDR3 protein and lists the most common genes and DNA from its rows. The sample table records 150,000 to 200,000 distinct CDR3 sequences; roughly a fifth of these occur just once. The ten largest clones add up to 2.5% to 3% of the sample. Sample: PBMCs. The receptors were gathered from a human donor in good health (CMV status not recorded). Some clones in this sample may be carry-over from other donors' samples.

J is TRBJ2-3 and V is TRBV2; 14 nucleotides agree with TRBD2. Looked up from germline, CDR1 is SNHLY and CDR2 is FYNNEI. This CDR3 is 14 amino acids long. V trimming: 8 bases; J trimming: 3 bases; junction bases outside the gene matches: 1. CDR3 region: CASGLAGGTDTQYF. The CDR3 DNA is TGTGCCAGCGGACTAGCGGGAGGAACAGATACGCAGTATTTT.

This rearrangement joins TRBV7-9 to TRBJ1-2, with D unresolved. Germline V CDR1 and CDR2: SEHNR, FQNEAQ (reference sequence). V shed 4 bases and J shed 4 bases, with 10 bases lying between them. The CDR3 length is 13 residues. The CDR3 nucleotides read TGTGCCAGCAGCTCGGGCCAGGCCTATGGCTACACCTTC. It yields the protein CASSSGQAYGYTF.

This clonotype was seen at least ten times. V and J are TRBV14 and TRBJ1-1; D is possibly TRBD1 (5 bases). Germline CDR1 and CDR2: SGHDN and FVKESK. CDR3 length: 13 residues. The V and J ends lost 2 bases and 7 bases respectively, with 11 bases between them. Here the CDR3 reads CASSQPGQIEAFF. For the CDR3, the DNA is TGTGCCAGCAGCCAACCGGGGCAGATTGAAGCTTTCTTT.

A note on this clonotype: A much more abundant neighbour one base away suggests this may be a read error. The rearrangement links TRBV7-2 to TRBJ2-5; D is perhaps TRBD1 (5 bases). This CDR3 has 14 amino acids. Deletions cut 1 base from V and 4 bases from J, with 10 bases between. In germline, CDR1 is SGHTA, CDR2 FQGNSA. The CDR3 loop reads CTSSLDAGRETQYF. CDR3 DNA: TGTACCAGCAGCTTAGACGCAGGGCGAGAGACCCAGTACTTC.

In this sample, this clonotype turned up many times. This rearrangement joins TRBV7-2 to TRBJ2-5; 7 bases are shared with TRBD2. CDR1 SGHTA and CDR2 FQGNSA come from the germline V gene. The V gene end was trimmed by 4 bases and the J gene end by 5 bases; junction bases not matched to a gene: 7. CDR3 length: 14 amino acids. For the CDR3, the DNA is TGTGCCAGCAGCTGGCAAGCGGGACGCGAGACCCAGTACTTC. Residues: CASSWQAGRETQYF.

This clonotype was counted a few times. CDR3 sequence reads: CASSLQGARDIQYF. CDR3 nucleotides: TGCGCCAGCAGCCTACAGGGGGCGCGGGACATTCAGTACTTC. V gene TRBV5-1 combines with J gene TRBJ2-4, with 9 bases fitting TRBD1. The germline V gene encodes CDR1 SGHRS and CDR2 YFSETQ. V trimming: 4 bases; J trimming: 8 bases; junction bases outside the gene matches: 7. The CDR3 extends over 14 amino acids.

The chain is built from TRBV19 and TRBJ1-1, with 8 bases that match TRBD1. Germline V gene sequence: CDR1 LNHDA, CDR2 SQIVND (reference sequence). This CDR3 has 14 amino acids. Germline trimming cut 4 bases from V and 4 bases from J; bases unmatched to any gene: 5. The CDR3 nucleotides are TGTGCCAGTAGTAGGCAGGGGGCAGGCACTGAAGCTTTCTTT. This gives the protein CASSRQGAGTEAFF.

Only a few counts were recorded for this clonotype. V gene TRBV2 combines with J gene TRBJ1-1; 7 nucleotides agree with TRBD1. Trimming removed 2 bases from V and 4 bases from J; junction bases left unmatched: 1. The CDR3 contains 13 residues. Per the germline V gene, CDR1 is SNHLY and CDR2 is FYNNEI. The CDR3 coding sequence is TGTGCCAGCAGTGAAACAGGGGCCACTGAAGCTTTCTTT. It translates to CASSETGATEAFF.

This clonotype was observed a few times. A much larger clone differs by one base, so this may be a read error. The V gene is TRBV4-3, the J gene TRBJ2-1; D is unclear. This CDR3 region has 13 residues. Germline V gene lookup returns CDR1 LGHNA and CDR2 YSLEER. The chain's CDR3 is CTSSPMVVDEQFF. CDR3 in DNA: TGCACCAGCAGCCCTATGGTAGTTGATGAGCAGTTCTTC.

This clonotype was seen many times. This chain uses TRBV7-3 with TRBJ2-5; TRBD1 agrees at 7 bases. CDR3 size: 14 residues. CDR1 is SGHTA and CDR2 is FQGTGA in the germline V gene. J gave up 5 bases and V 5 bases, and 8 bases lay outside the gene matches. The CDR3 here is CASSPTGIGETQYF. The CDR3 DNA reads TGTGCCAGCAGCCCGACAGGGATCGGGGAGACCCAGTACTTC.

This clonotype was seen repeatedly, ten times or more. The chain is built from TRBV28 and TRBJ2-6; 10 bases agree with TRBD1. J gave up 4 bases and V 7 bases, and 7 bases lay outside the gene matches. This CDR3 has 16 amino acids. CDR1 MDHEN and CDR2 SYDVKM come from the germline V gene. The CDR3 loop reads CASTRQGAGGANVLTF. For the CDR3, the DNA is TGTGCCAGCACCAGACAGGGGGCGGGGGGGGCCAACGTCCTGACTTTC.

This clonotype was detected ten times or more. The chain joins TRBV7-3 to TRBJ2-6; no reliable D call. CDR1 SGHTA and CDR2 FQGTGA come from the germline V gene. CDR3 length equals 13 residues. V was pared by 5 bases and J by 0 bases, with 2 bases between. The CDR3 reads CASSDSGANVLTF. Written as DNA, the CDR3 is TGTGCCAGCAGCGACTCTGGGGCCAACGTCCTGACTTTC.

This clonotype was counted only a few times. The chain has TRBV20-1 and TRBJ1-2; TRBD1 matches at 10 bases. The CDR3 covers 15 residues. In germline, CDR1 is DFQATT, CDR2 SNEGSKA (reference sequence). With V trimmed by 3 bases and J by 4 bases, 8 bases remained unmatched. The chain's CDR3 is CSASGTGDPLYGYTF. For the CDR3, the DNA is TGCAGTGCTAGCGGGACAGGGGACCCCCTCTATGGCTACACCTTC.

The chain carries TRBV2 and TRBJ2-1; 12 bases map to TRBD2. Per germline, CDR1 SNHLY and CDR2 FYNNEI. The CDR3 runs 14 residues. Unmatched junction bases numbered 6, after V lost 6 bases and J lost 9 bases. CDR3 protein: CASRTSGSLSEQFF. The CDR3 nucleotides read TGTGCCAGCAGGACTAGCGGGAGTCTCAGTGAGCAGTTCTTC.

The sample holds a few counts of this clonotype. The V and J genes are TRBV20-1 and TRBJ2-7; tentatively, D is TRBD1 or TRBD2 (5 bases each). This CDR3 is built from 12 residues. The germline CDR1 and CDR2 sequences are DFQATT and SNEGSKA (reference sequence). Trimming shortened V by 1 base and J by 6 bases, and 10 bases separated the two germline ends. Written as DNA, the CDR3 is TGCAGTGCTAGAGCCGGGACGGCCGAGCAGTACTTC. It encodes CSARAGTAEQYF.